A selection of T cell receptor beta chains follows, all from one sample in a study of T cells after yellow fever vaccination. TCRdb processed the 5' RACE reads anew with MiXCR; each CDR3 protein has one entry. The data contain 400,000 or so distinct CDR3 sequences, 6.2% of them singletons. The source material was PBMCs, sampled 5 days after the yellow fever booster vaccination. These receptors were taken from a man aged 25-40 years who received the YFV17D yellow fever vaccine. The CDR3 runs from the conserved cysteine through the conserved F or W. D genes are given only for firm matches. Rows give clone size only sometimes, using once, few, many, or a class for an expanded clone.

-,-,TRBV7-6,TRBJ2-6,CASSLGGGGNVLTF,TGTGCCAGCAGCTTAGGAGGGGGGGGCAACGTCCTGACTTTC
-,TRBD1,TRBV10-2,TRBJ1-2,CASMTGWGYTF,TGCGCCAGCATGACAGGGTGGGGCTACACCTTC
-,-,TRBV5-6,TRBJ2-1,CASSSLNYNEQFF,TGTGCCAGCAGCTCTCTTAACTACAATGAGCAGTTCTTC
many,TRBD1,TRBV29-1,TRBJ2-7,CSASPGTGGYEQYF,TGCAGCGCATCTCCCGGGACAGGGGGCTACGAGCAGTACTTC
-,-,TRBV20-1,TRBJ1-1,CSASRTNTEAFF,TGCAGTGCCTCTCGGACGAACACTGAAGCTTTCTTT
many,TRBD2,TRBV5-1,TRBJ2-7,CASSGETSGSTIRYEQYF,TGCGCCAGCAGCGGGGAGACTAGCGGGTCAACTATCCGCTACGAGCAGTACTTC
-,-,TRBV20-1,TRBJ2-5,CSAREARAKSGETQYF,TGCAGTGCTAGAGAGGCCCGGGCCAAGTCGGGAGAGACCCAGTACTTC
few,TRBD2,TRBV12-3/TRBV12-4,TRBJ2-7,CASSLMAAGGGDEQYF,TGTGCCAGCAGTTTAATGGCCGCGGGGGGGGGCGACGAGCAGTACTTC
once,-,TRBV20-1,TRBJ1-1,CSAPLSLNTEAFF,TGCAGTGCTCCCCTATCACTGAACACTGAAGCTTTCTTT
few,-,TRBV19,TRBJ1-2,CASSISRRSYGYTF,TGTGCCAGTAGTATAAGCCGGAGGAGCTATGGCTACACCTTC
few,-,TRBV20-1,TRBJ2-1,CSARDSGNEQFF,TGCAGTGCTAGAGACTCGGGTAATGAGCAGTTCTTC
-,TRBD1,TRBV12-3/TRBV12-4,TRBJ2-5,CASSPQGAGTQYF,TGTGCCAGCAGTCCACAGGGGGCCGGGACCCAGTACTTC
-,TRBD2,TRBV6-1,TRBJ2-1,CASSESSSGAYNEQFF,TGTGCCAGCAGTGAATCATCTAGCGGGGCCTACAATGAGCAGTTCTTC
-,TRBD1,TRBV20-1,TRBJ2-7,CSAIGTGPYEQYF,TGCAGTGCTATAGGGACAGGGCCATACGAGCAGTACTTC
many,-,TRBV20-1,TRBJ2-2,CSASRGRNTGELFF,TGCAGTGCCAGTCGGGGAAGGAACACCGGGGAGCTGTTTTTT
-,TRBD2,TRBV6-2/TRBV6-3,TRBJ2-7,CASSAPTSGTLQYF,TGTGCCAGCAGTGCCCCGACTAGCGGGACTTTGCAGTACTTC
few,-,TRBV7-2,TRBJ2-7,CASSLYRTHYEQYF,TGTGCCAGCAGCTTATACAGGACCCACTACGAGCAGTACTTC
-,-,TRBV7-2,TRBJ2-7,CASSLGGADYDEQYF,TGTGCCAGCAGCCTAGGGGGGGCGGATTACGACGAGCAGTACTTC
-,-,TRBV7-2,TRBJ2-1,CASSGRINEQFF,TGTGCCAGCAGCGGCAGGATCAATGAGCAGTTCTTC
many,TRBD2,TRBV12-3/TRBV12-4,TRBJ2-1,CASSFPAGGPSDNEQFF,TGTGCCAGCAGTTTTCCAGCGGGAGGGCCCAGTGACAATGAGCAGTTCTTC
-,-,TRBV3-1,TRBJ2-1,CASSQVVDSGQFF,TGTGCCAGCAGCCAAGTGGTGGACAGTGGGCAGTTCTTC
-,TRBD2,TRBV5-1,TRBJ2-1,CASGGRGSYNEQFF,TGCGCCAGCGGAGGGAGGGGCTCCTACAATGAGCAGTTCTTC
few,TRBD1,TRBV20-1,TRBJ1-5,CSADRDVNSNQPQHF,TGCAGTGCTGACAGGGACGTGAATAGCAATCAGCCCCAGCATTTT
few,-,TRBV6-5,TRBJ1-5,CASSYREFHQPQHF,TGTGCCAGCAGTTACCGGGAGTTCCATCAGCCCCAGCATTTT
-,-,TRBV24-1,TRBJ2-1,CATSDPGAGYNEQFF,TGTGCCACCAGTGATCCCGGGGCGGGATACAATGAGCAGTTCTTC
many,-,TRBV9,TRBJ1-2,CASSVAPGAGNNYGYTF,TGTGCCAGCAGCGTAGCCCCCGGGGCGGGGAATAACTATGGCTACACCTTC
many,TRBD2,TRBV7-2,TRBJ2-1,CASSPYGSGSVLKRYNEQFF,TGTGCCAGCAGCCCATACGGTAGCGGGAGTGTTTTAAAGAGATACAATGAGCAGTTCTTC
many,-,TRBV5-6,TRBJ1-3,CASSFVAGGPSGNTIYF,TGTGCCAGCAGCTTTGTCGCTGGAGGACCCTCTGGAAACACCATATATTTT
-,TRBD2,TRBV7-3,TRBJ2-2,CASSPPGSGRYIGELFF,TGTGCCAGCAGCCCCCCGGGCAGCGGGAGGTATATCGGGGAGCTGTTTTTT
many,-,TRBV7-9,TRBJ2-7,CASSPGVTYYEQYF,TGTGCCAGCAGCCCCGGTGTCACCTACTACGAGCAGTACTTC
-,-,TRBV6-2/TRBV6-3,TRBJ2-1,CASSYLPPGGEQFF,TGTGCCAGCAGTTATTTGCCTCCCGGGGGTGAGCAGTTCTTC
few,-,TRBV11-2,TRBJ2-4,CASSHITGSYPGTPRFIQYF,TGTGCCAGCAGCCACATTACCGGGAGTTACCCCGGGACTCCCAGGTTCATTCAGTACTTC
few,TRBD1,TRBV12-3/TRBV12-4,TRBJ1-6,CASRPTGDYSPLHF,TGTGCCAGCAGGCCGACAGGGGATTATTCACCCCTCCACTTT
few,TRBD2,TRBV20-1,TRBJ2-5,CSAGLAGPQETQYF,TGCAGTGCCGGACTAGCGGGGCCACAAGAGACCCAGTACTTC
many,-,TRBV4-3,TRBJ2-4,CASSQDQTLAKNIQYF,TGCGCCAGCAGCCAAGATCAGACGCTAGCCAAAAACATTCAGTACTTC
many,-,TRBV28,TRBJ2-7,CASGGSAQSLYEQYF,TGTGCCAGCGGTGGGTCGGCCCAAAGTCTTTACGAGCAGTACTTC
few,-,TRBV28,TRBJ2-7,CASRTGGGYYEQYF,TGTGCCAGCAGAACAGGGGGGGGGTACTACGAGCAGTACTTC
-,-,TRBV20-1,TRBJ2-1,CSAPRDRVGREQFF,TGCAGTGCTCCCCGGGACCGGGTCGGGCGTGAGCAGTTCTTC
many,-,TRBV5-1,TRBJ2-2,CASRLSSSPGTGELFF,TGCGCCAGCAGGCTCAGTTCTAGCCCGGGCACCGGGGAGCTGTTTTTT